These T cell receptor beta chains were read from a single sample in a study of cytomegalovirus exposure and HLA in healthy donors. Method: immunoSEQ multiplex PCR; TCRdb's copy keeps in-frame clones and lacks some. The profile shows about 220,000 clones, about nine tenths of them singletons. The sample was PBMCs. The receptors shown here come from a woman aged 18-29 years in good health and CMV-seronegative. Both conserved end residues are part of each CDR3. Each record gives: clone size, J gene, V gene, D gene, CDR3 DNA, CDR3 protein. The D gene is left open where the match is weak. Size is stated for part of the rows, as once, few or many counts, or as a class when the clone is expanded.

size: -; J: TRBJ2-7; V: TRBV28; D: -; DNA: TGTGCCAGCAGGTTCGGGGGACCTCGGACCTACGAGCAGTACTTC; CDR3: CASRFGGPRTYEQYF
size: once; J: TRBJ2-1; V: TRBV10-1; D: TRBD1; DNA: TGCGCCAGCAGTGAAACTCGGGGGGTACAGGGGGCCCACAATGAGCAGTTCTTC; CDR3: CASSETRGVQGAHNEQFF
size: -; J: TRBJ2-7; V: TRBV6-1; D: TRBD2; DNA: TGTGCCAGCAGGGTCGGGACTAGCGGGGCCTACGAGCAGTACTTC; CDR3: CASRVGTSGAYEQYF
size: -; J: TRBJ2-1; V: TRBV19; D: -; DNA: TGTGCCAGTAGTTTCCTCAGCAATGAGCAGTTCTTC; CDR3: CASSFLSNEQFF
size: -; J: TRBJ2-5; V: TRBV14; D: TRBD2; DNA: TGTGCCAGCAGCCAACAAGCGGGAGTCGGAGAGACCCAGTACTTC; CDR3: CASSQQAGVGETQYF
size: -; J: TRBJ2-2; V: TRBV6-1; D: -; DNA: TGTGCCAGCAGAACCAGAACGAACACCGGGGAGCTGTTTTTT; CDR3: CASRTRTNTGELFF
size: -; J: TRBJ2-7; V: TRBV10-3; D: TRBD2; DNA: TGTGCCATCAGTAATGGGACTAGCGGGAGGTACGAGCAGTACTTC; CDR3: CAISNGTSGRYEQYF
size: -; J: TRBJ2-1; V: TRBV9; D: -; DNA: TGTGCCAGCAGCTCCCCCCGCCCGGCGAGGAATGAGCAGTTCTTC; CDR3: CASSSPRPARNEQFF
size: -; J: TRBJ1-5; V: TRBV6-1; D: -; DNA: TGTGCCAGCAGTGTGGGCTATAGCAATCAGCCCCAGCATTTT; CDR3: CASSVGYSNQPQHF
size: -; J: TRBJ1-4; V: TRBV6-1; D: -; DNA: TGTGCCAGCCGGGATTCAACTAATGAAAAACTGTTTTTT; CDR3: CASRDSTNEKLFF
size: -; J: TRBJ2-1; V: TRBV7-9; D: TRBD1; DNA: TGTGCCAGCAGCTTATTCAGGACAGGGGGCCCCAATGAGCAGTTCTTC; CDR3: CASSLFRTGGPNEQFF
size: -; J: TRBJ2-4; V: TRBV30; D: TRBD1; DNA: TGTGCCTGGAGTGGGACAGGTCGAGATGGTGGAAACATTCAGTACTTC; CDR3: CAWSGTGRDGGNIQYF
size: -; J: TRBJ2-5; V: TRBV5-8; D: -; DNA: TGTGCCAGCCGGTATTCCTCGTACTTC; CDR3: CASRYSSYF
size: -; J: TRBJ1-3; V: TRBV6-1; D: TRBD1; DNA: TGTGCCAGCATTATGACAGGGGGTTTGTCGGACACCATATATTTT; CDR3: CASIMTGGLSDTIYF
size: -; J: TRBJ1-4; V: TRBV11-2; D: -; DNA: TGTGCCAGCAGCTTTTATTCATTCCCCATAGGGAGTGAAAAACTGTTTTTT; CDR3: CASSFYSFPIGSEKLFF
size: -; J: TRBJ2-3; V: TRBV11-2; D: -; DNA: TGTGCCAGCAGCCCGACTAGCACAGATACGCAGTATTTT; CDR3: CASSPTSTDTQYF
size: -; J: TRBJ2-7; V: TRBV4-1; D: -; DNA: TGCGCCAGCAGCCAAGTCGAAACAGATCGCTCCTACGAGCAGTACTTC; CDR3: CASSQVETDRSYEQYF
size: -; J: TRBJ2-5; V: TRBV11-2; D: TRBD2; DNA: TGTGCCAGCAGCTCAAGCGGGAGGGTAGAGACCCAGTACTTC; CDR3: CASSSSGRVETQYF
size: once; J: TRBJ2-1; V: TRBV6-4; D: TRBD2; DNA: TGTGCCAGCAGTTCTAGCGGTTCTGCCCTCAATGAGCAGTTCTTC; CDR3: CASSSSGSALNEQFF
size: few; J: TRBJ1-5; V: TRBV15; D: TRBD1; DNA: TGTGCCACCAGCAGGACAGGGAAGAGTCAGCCCCAGCATTTT; CDR3: CATSRTGKSQPQHF
size: -; J: TRBJ2-7; V: TRBV27; D: -; DNA: TGTGCCAGCAGTTTCGGTCGCGAGCAGTACTTC; CDR3: CASSFGREQYF
size: -; J: TRBJ1-5; V: TRBV5-1; D: -; DNA: TGCGCCAGCAGCTTGGACCCAATCTCGGGAAAGCCCCAGCATTTT; CDR3: CASSLDPISGKPQHF
size: -; J: TRBJ2-3; V: TRBV5-1; D: TRBD2; DNA: TGCGCCAGCAGCTTGGCCTTAGCGGGAGGCCCCACCACAGATACGCAGTATTTT; CDR3: CASSLALAGGPTTDTQYF
size: -; J: TRBJ2-1; V: TRBV30; D: -; DNA: TGTGCCGCGGCGGCCCACTCCTACAATGAGCAGTTCTTC; CDR3: CAAAAHSYNEQFF
size: -; J: TRBJ2-7; V: TRBV29-1; D: -; DNA: TGCAGCGTTGTATTCTTGGGGGGGCAACCCTACGAGCAGTACTTC; CDR3: CSVVFLGGQPYEQYF
size: -; J: TRBJ2-3; V: TRBV10-1; D: -; DNA: TGCGCCAGCAGTGAGTCTCCCCCCGGGATTAGCGGCACAGATACGCAGTATTTT; CDR3: CASSESPPGISGTDTQYF
size: -; J: TRBJ1-3; V: TRBV29-1; D: -; DNA: TGCAGCGTTGAAGCGGGAGGCTCTGGAAACACCATATATTTT; CDR3: CSVEAGGSGNTIYF
size: -; J: TRBJ2-2; V: TRBV11-3; D: -; DNA: TGTGCCAGCAGCTTAGTATCAGCGGGGAACACCGGGGAGCTGTTTTTT; CDR3: CASSLVSAGNTGELFF
size: -; J: TRBJ2-2; V: TRBV5-1; D: TRBD2; DNA: TGCGCCAGCAGCGACGGACTAGCGGGGAACACCGGGGAGCTGTTTTTT; CDR3: CASSDGLAGNTGELFF
size: -; J: TRBJ1-2; V: TRBV28; D: -; DNA: TGTGCCAGCATGCCCCCAGGGCACTATGGCTACACCTTC; CDR3: CASMPPGHYGYTF
size: -; J: TRBJ1-1; V: TRBV28; D: -; DNA: TGTGCCAGCAGCTTAAGTGGGGGCGGCACTGAAGCTTTCTTT; CDR3: CASSLSGGGTEAFF
size: -; J: TRBJ1-2; V: TRBV6-5; D: -; DNA: TGTGCCAGCAGTTTTCGAGGGAGAGGTGGCTACACCTTC; CDR3: CASSFRGRGGYTF
size: -; J: TRBJ2-1; V: TRBV29-1; D: TRBD2; DNA: TGCAGCGTCGAGGATAGCGGGAGAGTGAATGAGCAGTTCTTC; CDR3: CSVEDSGRVNEQFF
size: -; J: TRBJ1-2; V: TRBV19; D: TRBD1; DNA: TGTGCCAGTAGTAGCGACAGGGGGCGGATTTCTAACTATGGCTACACCTTC; CDR3: CASSSDRGRISNYGYTF
size: -; J: TRBJ2-5; V: TRBV6-1; D: -; DNA: TGTGCCAGCAGCCCCGTGGGGAGCCAAGAGACCCAGTACTTC; CDR3: CASSPVGSQETQYF
size: -; J: TRBJ1-3; V: TRBV6-1; D: -; DNA: TGTGCCAGCAGGGACATATTATCCGGAAACACCATATATTTT; CDR3: CASRDILSGNTIYF